A selection of T cell receptor beta chains follows, all from one sample in a study of circulating and synovial CD4+ cells in juvenile arthritis. This table comes from immunoSEQ multiplex PCR, and its TCRdb copy is limited to in-frame clones, with some not included. The sample consists of tens of thousands of clones, over 95% of them appearing once. The sequenced sample was CD4+ T cells from blood. These receptor sequences come from a human donor with juvenile idiopathic arthritis. Each CDR3 is given with its conserved first and last residue. Each record gives: clone size, J gene, D gene, V gene, CDR3 protein, CDR3 DNA. A D gene is named only where the DNA matches it firmly. Part of the rows lack a size; the others show once, few, many or a class for expanded clones.

NA TRBJ2-7 TRBD1 TRBV19 CASSGDRAYEQYF TGTGCCAGTAGTGGGGACAGGGCTTACGAGCAGTACTTC
NA TRBJ2-3 TRBD1 TRBV29-1 CSVADRVPLTDTQYF TGCAGCGTCGCCGACAGGGTTCCCCTCACAGATACGCAGTATTTT
NA TRBJ1-1 TRBD1 TRBV29-1 CSGNRGAEAFF TGCAGCGGCAACAGGGGCGCTGAAGCTTTCTTT
NA TRBJ1-3 NA TRBV7-8 CASESAGNTIYF TGTGCCAGCGAGTCCGCTGGAAACACCATATATTTT
NA TRBJ1-4 NA TRBV19 CASTGIGLATEKLFF TGTGCCAGTACGGGAATTGGACTTGCTACTGAAAAACTGTTTTTT
NA TRBJ2-5 TRBD1 TRBV15 CATSRGYPGQQETQYF TGTGCCACCAGCAGGGGCTACCCGGGACAGCAAGAGACCCAGTACTTC
NA TRBJ2-5 TRBD2 TRBV7-9 CASSFLSGGGETQYF TGTGCCAGCAGCTTTCTTTCGGGAGGGGGAGAGACCCAGTACTTC
NA TRBJ1-4 NA TRBV21-1 CASRAGGLPPTNEKLFF TGTGCCAGCAGGGCAGGGGGCCTTCCCCCAACTAATGAAAAACTGTTTTTT
NA TRBJ2-7 NA TRBV2 CASRSGTPTYEQYF TGTGCCAGCAGGAGCGGAACTCCTACCTACGAGCAGTACTTC
NA TRBJ1-2 NA TRBV14 CASSQDGVWEAYYYGYTF TGTGCCAGCAGCCAAGATGGGGTATGGGAGGCCTACTACTATGGCTACACCTTC
NA TRBJ2-5 TRBD2 TRBV5-1 CASSPKGLAGARKYF TGCGCCAGCAGCCCCAAGGGACTAGCGGGGGCCCGGAAGTACTTC
NA TRBJ1-3 NA TRBV6-1 CASREGHGNTIYF TGTGCCAGCAGGGAGGGGCATGGAAACACCATATATTTT
NA TRBJ1-3 TRBD1 TRBV5-6 CASSGPGTGYGNTIYF TGTGCCAGCAGCGGGCCCGGGACAGGGTACGGAAACACCATATATTTT
NA TRBJ2-7 NA TRBV28 CASSFRSEQYF TGTGCCAGCAGTTTCAGGTCCGAGCAGTACTTC
NA TRBJ2-7 TRBD2 TRBV28 CASSLLAGGYEQYF TGTGCCAGCAGTTTATTGGCGGGGGGCTACGAGCAGTACTTC
NA TRBJ1-1 NA TRBV7-9 CASSLSQAITEAFF TGTGCCAGCAGCTTAAGCCAGGCAATTACTGAAGCTTTCTTT
NA TRBJ2-5 TRBD2 TRBV19 CASRSIGTSGSRETQYF TGTGCCAGTAGGAGCATTGGGACTAGCGGGAGTAGGGAGACCCAGTACTTC
NA TRBJ1-2 NA TRBV29-1 CSVEEGLYYGYTF TGCAGCGTTGAAGAAGGACTGTACTATGGCTACACCTTC
NA TRBJ2-7 TRBD2 TRBV28 CASSFRGGSGRSTYEQHF TGTGCCAGCAGTTTCCGGGGGGGGAGTGGTAGGTCGACCTACGAGCAGCACTTC
NA TRBJ1-2 NA TRBV4-2 CASSQDSSGMPYGYTF TGTGCCAGCAGCCAAGATAGTAGCGGAATGCCTTATGGCTACACCTTC
once TRBJ2-1 NA TRBV11-3 CASSLGDSYNEQFF TGTGCCAGCAGCTTGGGCGACAGTTACAATGAGCAGTTCTTC
NA TRBJ2-7 TRBD2 TRBV11-2 CASSRRLAGDEQYF TGTGCCAGCAGCCGAAGACTAGCGGGAGACGAGCAGTACTTC
NA TRBJ1-2 NA TRBV19 CASSIVPGPGYTF TGTGCCAGTAGTATAGTCCCAGGGCCCGGCTACACCTTC
NA TRBJ2-5 TRBD2 TRBV19 CASSISRGGPETQYF TGTGCCAGTAGTATATCGCGGGGGGGCCCAGAGACCCAGTACTTC
NA TRBJ1-1 NA TRBV10-3 CAIREEARVEAFF TGTGCCATCAGAGAAGAAGCGAGGGTCGAAGCTTTCTTT
once TRBJ1-2 NA TRBV4-1 CASSQGTDKGNYGYTF TGCGCCAGCAGCCAAGGTACAGATAAGGGGAACTATGGCTACACCTTC
NA TRBJ1-3 NA TRBV7-2 CASSSGPGNTIYF TGTGCCAGCAGCTCAGGGCCTGGAAACACCATATATTTT
NA TRBJ1-6 NA TRBV19 CASSLEITSPLHF TGTGCCAGTAGTTTAGAGATCACATCCCCCCTCCACTTT
NA TRBJ2-3 TRBD2 TRBV7-3 CASSEQTSGFSTDTQYF TGTGCCAGCAGCGAACAGACTAGCGGATTTAGCACAGATACGCAGTATTTT
NA TRBJ2-3 TRBD1 TRBV11-2 CASSLRAQGFYDTQYF TGTGCCAGCAGCTTAAGGGCACAGGGGTTTTACGATACGCAGTATTTT
NA TRBJ1-1 TRBD1 TRBV2 CASTGDRDTEAFF TGTGCCAGCACGGGGGACAGGGACACTGAAGCTTTCTTT
NA TRBJ2-3 NA TRBV2 CASLFYAVSTDTQYF TGTGCCAGCCTCTTCTACGCGGTGAGCACAGATACGCAGTATTTT
NA TRBJ2-7 TRBD1 TRBV7-2 CASTRTGSGEEQYF TGTGCCAGCACCCGGACAGGGTCCGGAGAGGAGCAGTACTTC
NA TRBJ1-1 NA TRBV11-3 CASSLGGAQAFF TGTGCCAGCAGCTTAGGAGGAGCCCAAGCTTTCTTT
NA TRBJ2-2 NA TRBV6-5 CASSYSIRQTGELFF TGTGCCAGCAGTTACTCGATTCGACAGACCGGGGAGCTGTTTTTT
NA TRBJ1-2 NA TRBV5-1 CASSLGQGGYGYTF TGCGCCAGCAGCTTGGGGCAGGGCGGCTATGGCTACACCTTC
NA TRBJ2-5 TRBD2 TRBV7-9 CASSLLAGETQYF TGTGCCAGCAGCTTACTAGCGGGAGAGACCCAGTACTTC
NA TRBJ1-2 TRBD1 TRBV7-9 CASSLGGQTDGYTF TGTGCCAGCAGCTTAGGGGGACAGACCGATGGCTACACCTTC
once TRBJ2-5 TRBD1 TRBV7-8 CASSATPGTGLETQYF TGTGCCAGCAGCGCTACTCCCGGGACAGGGTTGGAGACCCAGTACTTC
NA TRBJ2-6 NA TRBV19 CATRPEPFSGANVLTF TGTGCCACCCGCCCGGAGCCCTTCTCTGGGGCCAACGTCCTGACTTTC
NA TRBJ2-2 TRBD2 TRBV7-2 CASSTYSGSNTGELFF TGTGCCAGCAGCACATATAGCGGGTCGAACACCGGGGAGCTGTTTTTT
NA TRBJ2-7 TRBD2 TRBV11-2 CASSLEIAGDYEQYF TGTGCCAGCAGCTTAGAGATAGCGGGAGACTACGAGCAGTACTTC
NA TRBJ2-2 TRBD2 TRBV13 CASSGRGLGHAGELFF TGTGCCAGCAGCGGCCGGGGACTAGGGCATGCCGGGGAGCTGTTTTTT
NA TRBJ1-2 TRBD1 TRBV9 CASSVGQGASYGYTF TGTGCCAGCAGCGTAGGCCAGGGGGCTAGCTATGGCTACACCTTC
once TRBJ2-1 NA TRBV5-1 CASSLAEIYNEQFF TGCGCCAGCAGCTTGGCCGAGATCTACAATGAGCAGTTCTTC
NA TRBJ2-2 NA TRBV5-1 CASSLEAETGELFF TGCGCCAGCAGCTTGGAAGCGGAGACCGGGGAGCTGTTTTTT
NA TRBJ1-2 NA TRBV7-2 CASSQNENGYTF TGTGCCAGCAGCCAAAACGAGAATGGCTACACCTTC
NA TRBJ2-3 TRBD1 TRBV28 CASSQGVAGQYF TGTGCCAGCAGTCAGGGGGTCGCGGGGCAGTATTTT
NA TRBJ1-4 NA TRBV21-1 CASKEVRERYIVKLFF TGTGCCAGCAAAGAAGTGAGGGAAAGGTACATAGTGAAACTGTTTTTT
NA TRBJ2-3 TRBD2 TRBV4-3 CASSQDGNGGARDTQYF TGCGCCAGCAGCCAAGATGGTAACGGGGGGGCCAGGGATACGCAGTATTTT
NA TRBJ1-1 TRBD1 TRBV2 CASTLAGGMNTEAFF TGTGCCAGCACCCTGGCAGGGGGGATGAACACTGAAGCTTTCTTT
few TRBJ2-3 NA TRBV2 CASSEGVGGRGTDTQYF TGTGCCAGCAGTGAAGGGGTCGGGGGGCGCGGCACAGATACGCAGTATTTT
NA TRBJ2-1 NA TRBV7-9 CASSPQNNEQFF TGTGCCAGCAGCCCCCAGAACAATGAGCAGTTCTTC
once TRBJ1-6 NA TRBV27 CASSLFQGTGWNSPLHF TGTGCCAGCAGTTTATTTCAGGGAACCGGGTGGAATTCACCCCTCCACTTT
NA TRBJ2-3 NA TRBV7-8 CASSPLGLSTDTQYF TGTGCCAGCAGCCCCTTGGGGCTCTCCACAGATACGCAGTATTTT
NA TRBJ2-1 NA TRBV5-3 CARSLSSPTTTYNEQFF TGTGCCAGAAGCTTGTCCTCCCCGACGACAACCTACAATGAGCAGTTCTTC